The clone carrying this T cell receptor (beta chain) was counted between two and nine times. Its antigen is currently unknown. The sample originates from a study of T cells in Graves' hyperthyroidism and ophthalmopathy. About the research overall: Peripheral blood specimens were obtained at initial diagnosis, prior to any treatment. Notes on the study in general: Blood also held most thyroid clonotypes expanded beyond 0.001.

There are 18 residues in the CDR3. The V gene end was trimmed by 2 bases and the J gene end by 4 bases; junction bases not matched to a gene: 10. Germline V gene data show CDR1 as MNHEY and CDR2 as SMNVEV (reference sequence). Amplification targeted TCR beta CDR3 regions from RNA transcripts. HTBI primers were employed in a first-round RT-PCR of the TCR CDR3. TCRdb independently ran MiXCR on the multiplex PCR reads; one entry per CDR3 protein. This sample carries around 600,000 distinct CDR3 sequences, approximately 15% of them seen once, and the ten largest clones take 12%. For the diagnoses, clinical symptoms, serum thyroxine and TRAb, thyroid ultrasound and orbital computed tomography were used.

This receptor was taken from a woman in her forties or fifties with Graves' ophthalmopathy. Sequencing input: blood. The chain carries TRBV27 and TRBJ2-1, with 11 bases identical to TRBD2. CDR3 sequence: CASSLPGLAVPGYNEQFF. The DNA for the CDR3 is TGTGCCAGCAGTTTACCGGGACTAGCGGTACCAGGGTACAATGAGCAGTTCTTC.